The rows below give T cell receptor beta chains drawn from one sample of a study of blood T cell repertoires in COVID-19. The assay was immunoSEQ multiplex PCR, and TCRdb's table has in-frame clones only and misses some. The sample yields approximately 70,000 clones, roughly nine tenths seen once. The sample was peripheral blood. The receptors come from a man aged 40-55 years with COVID-19, enrolled during active disease. The CDR3 runs from the conserved cysteine through the conserved F or W. A D gene is named only where the DNA matches it firmly. Not every row has a clone size; where given, it reads once, few, many or a size class.

v_gene	j_gene	abundance	d_gene	CDR3nt	CDR3aa
TRBV7-9	TRBJ1-1	-	-	TGTGCCAGCAGCGAAGGGTCGGCAGGGGACACTGAAGCTTTCTTT	CASSEGSAGDTEAFF
TRBV6-1	TRBJ1-5	-	TRBD1	TGTGCCAGCAGTGAATTTGGACAGGGTGTGGTAGGAGGCAATCAGCCCCAGCATTTT	CASSEFGQGVVGGNQPQHF
TRBV18	TRBJ2-5	-	-	TGTGCCAGCTCACCCCTAGAGGGGGTGGAGACCCAGTACTTC	CASSPLEGVETQYF
TRBV19	TRBJ1-1	-	-	TGTGCTTTCACGGGCGGACACCCGAACACTGAAGCTTTCTTT	CAFTGGHPNTEAFF
TRBV4-1	TRBJ1-1	-	TRBD1	TGCGCCAGCAGCCACAAACAGGGGGCGATCACTGAAGCTTTCTTT	CASSHKQGAITEAFF
TRBV5-4	TRBJ1-4	-	TRBD1	TGTGCCAGCAGCTTTCAGGGGGCGGGGAATGAAAAACTGTTTTTT	CASSFQGAGNEKLFF
TRBV27	TRBJ2-2	-	-	TGTGCCAGCAGTTCCCCGCGCGGGACCGGGGAGCTGTTTTTT	CASSSPRGTGELFF
TRBV20-1	TRBJ1-2	-	-	TGCAGTGCTAGTCAGGTGGACAGCAGAGGCTACACCTTC	CSASQVDSRGYTF
TRBV11-2	TRBJ2-5	-	-	TGTGCCAGCAGCTACCCCGGGTTGGAGACCCAGTACTTC	CASSYPGLETQYF
TRBV3-1/TRBV3-2	TRBJ1-1	-	-	TGTGCCAGCAGCCAAGATGGGAACAGGGTCGCTGAAGCTTTCTTT	CASSQDGNRVAEAFF
TRBV12-2	TRBJ2-1	-	-	TGTGCAAGTCGCTTAGCGCGCCCAATCCGGGATGAGCAGTTCTTC	CASRLARPIRDEQFF
TRBV28	TRBJ1-4	-	-	TGTGCCAGCAGTTCGGGGGGGGCTAATGAAAAACTGTTTTTT	CASSSGGANEKLFF
TRBV5-1	TRBJ2-5	-	TRBD2	TGCGCCAGCAGCAAGGGACTAGCCTTGGAGACCCAGTACTTC	CASSKGLALETQYF
TRBV28	TRBJ1-1	-	-	TGTGCCAGCAGTCGCGCGGCTGACAGGATCCAAGAAGCTTTCTTT	CASSRAADRIQEAFF
TRBV7-6	TRBJ2-2	-	-	TGTGCCAGCAGAAAAACTACAGGGTCGGCCGGGGAGCTGTTTTTT	CASRKTTGSAGELFF
TRBV2	TRBJ2-1	-	-	TGTGCCAGCAGTGAAGCGCTTGTAGGGACTCCTTCGGTCGAGCAGTTCTTC	CASSEALVGTPSVEQFF
TRBV28	TRBJ2-5	-	TRBD2	TGTGCCAGCAGTTCCCCGGGACTAGTGGAGACCCAGTACTTC	CASSSPGLVETQYF
TRBV24-1	TRBJ2-2	-	-	TGTGCCACCCGCCGGGGGAACACCGGGGAGCTGTTTTTT	CATRRGNTGELFF
TRBV2	TRBJ1-5	-	TRBD1	TGTGCCAGCAGTGGGGACAGAACTTTCAATCAGCCCCAGCATTTT	CASSGDRTFNQPQHF
TRBV2	TRBJ2-1	-	-	TGTGCCAGCAGTGGTCAGGTTAATGAGCAGTTCTTC	CASSGQVNEQFF
TRBV14	TRBJ1-2	-	TRBD1	TGTGCCAGCAGTCGGGACAGAAACTATGGCTACACCTTC	CASSRDRNYGYTF
TRBV6-2/TRBV6-3	TRBJ1-5	-	-	TGTGCCAGCAGTCCCCGAGCCATAGGGGCGGATCAGCCCCAGCATTTT	CASSPRAIGADQPQHF
TRBV4-1	TRBJ2-3	-	TRBD2	TGCGCCAGCAGCCAAGCCCTAGCGGGAGCTAGCACAGATACGCAGTATTTT	CASSQALAGASTDTQYF
TRBV2	TRBJ2-2	few	TRBD2	TGTGCCAGCCGGGAACTAGCGGGAAACACCGGGGAGCTGTTTTTT	CASRELAGNTGELFF
TRBV11-1	TRBJ1-1	-	TRBD1	TGTGCCAGCAGACTTACCGGGACAGGGGGCACTGAAGCTTTCTTT	CASRLTGTGGTEAFF
TRBV5-1	TRBJ2-5	-	TRBD2	TGCGCCAGCAGTACTGGGACTAGCGGGGGTTGGGAGACCCAGTACTTC	CASSTGTSGGWETQYF
TRBV2	TRBJ1-6	-	-	TGTGCCAGCAGTGATCGGGGTAATAGGTCACCCCTCCACTTT	CASSDRGNRSPLHF
TRBV5-1	TRBJ2-2	-	TRBD1	TGCGCCAGCAGTTTCGGGACAGCTATTACCGGGGAGCTGTTTTTT	CASSFGTAITGELFF
TRBV5-4	TRBJ1-3	-	-	TGTGCCAGCAGCCTGTGGTCCCGGAACACCATATATTTT	CASSLWSRNTIYF
TRBV9	TRBJ2-1	few	TRBD2	TGTGCCAGCAGCACGACGGGGAGGGCCTACAATGAGCAGTTCTTC	CASSTTGRAYNEQFF
TRBV19	TRBJ1-5	few	-	TGTGCCAGTAGGACCACAGGGTATAGCAATCAGCCCCAGCATTTT	CASRTTGYSNQPQHF
TRBV2	TRBJ1-2	-	-	TGTGCCAGCAGTGACCTTCGGGATGGCTACACCTTC	CASSDLRDGYTF
TRBV27	TRBJ2-2	-	-	TGTGCCAGCAGTTCCGACAGGTTCACCGGGGAGCTGTTTTTT	CASSSDRFTGELFF
TRBV28	TRBJ1-6	-	TRBD1	TGTGCCAGCAGTTTACCGGGACAGGGGGCGCGCCTTAATTCACCCCTCCACTTT	CASSLPGQGARLNSPLHF
TRBV27	TRBJ2-3	-	-	TGTGCCAGCAGTTTCTCCCGCACAGATACGCAGTATTTT	CASSFSRTDTQYF
TRBV5-1	TRBJ1-2	-	-	TGCGCCAGCAGCGCCGGGGGGCTCAACTATGGCTACACCTTC	CASSAGGLNYGYTF
TRBV6-2/TRBV6-3	TRBJ1-2	-	-	TGTGCCAGCAGTTACTCGGAGGGGTACGGCTACACCTTC	CASSYSEGYGYTF
TRBV11-3	TRBJ2-2	-	-	TGTGCCAGCAGCTCGCAGGGTCCCGGGGAGCTGTTTTTT	CASSSQGPGELFF
TRBV4-2	TRBJ2-1	-	-	TGTGCCAGCAGCCAAGGGAGCTCCTACAATGAGCAGTTCTTC	CASSQGSSYNEQFF
TRBV19	TRBJ1-1	-	-	TGTGCCAGTACCACCTCATCACGGGGGAACACTGAAGCTTTCTTT	CASTTSSRGNTEAFF
TRBV7-9	TRBJ1-4	-	TRBD1	TGTGCCAGCAGCCCCACGGACAGGGGGGCCCGTGAAAAACTGTTTTTT	CASSPTDRGAREKLFF
TRBV9	TRBJ2-7	-	TRBD2	TGTGCCAGCAGCGTAGGAGCTAGCGGGGGAGGCGAGCAGTACTTC	CASSVGASGGGEQYF
TRBV11-3	TRBJ2-1	-	TRBD1	TGTGCCAGCAGCTTCGACCAGGACAGGGTCTACAATGAGCAGTTCTTC	CASSFDQDRVYNEQFF
TRBV7-9	TRBJ2-5	-	-	TGTGCCAGCACCCACCCGGACGGGGAAGAGACCCAGTACTTC	CASTHPDGEETQYF